The clone carrying this T cell receptor beta chain is a singleton in its sample. Its matching antigen is unknown. The sample originates from a study of OX40 agonist ivuxolimab in advanced cancers. Study-wide context: Partial responses were achieved by three patients, of whom one had hepatocellular carcinoma and two had cutaneous melanoma. Notes on the study in general: Among T cells, CD8+ cells averaged more expanded clones than CD4+ cells. Some nonresponders also had low normalized T-cell clonal expansion.

From germline, CDR1 is MGHRA and CDR2 YSYEKL. This CDR3 is 15 amino acids long. The ends were cut back, 4 bases at V and 8 bases at J, with 17 bases in the middle. Generated by immunoSEQ multiplex PCR, the TCRdb table keeps only in-frame clones and is missing some. The sample lists some 30,000 clones, roughly 83% occurring once. Patients with a history of autoimmune disease or on systemic immunosuppression were excluded. This TCR came from an adult with an advanced solid tumor such as melanoma, head and neck, liver or kidney cancer. The chain couples TRBV4-1 to TRBJ1-4; tentatively, D is TRBD1 (5 bases). The source material was CD4+ or CD8+ T cells sorted from blood, sampled in a trial of the OX40 agonist ivuxolimab. The CDR3 sequence: CASSPWDGGGEKLFF. Here the CDR3 DNA reads TGCGCCAGCAGCCCGTGGGACGGCGGGGGAGAAAAACTGTTTTTT.